One T cell receptor (beta chain) is described in this entry. The data were taken from a study of OX40 agonist ivuxolimab in advanced cancers. Study overall: Ivuxolimab was administered intravenously to patients at 0.01 to 10 mg/kg every 2 weeks. Dose-escalation patients were diagnosed with hepatocellular carcinoma, melanoma, renal cell cancer or head and neck cancer. A male proportion of approximately 83% was recorded, with mean age 60 years and range roughly 23 to 79.

Produced via immunoSEQ multiplex PCR; TCRdb's table is partial and in-frame only. The sample has tens of thousands of clones; more than 85% are singletons. Autoimmune disease history or systemic immunosuppression barred patients. The CDR3 has 15 residues. Germline values: CDR1 SGDLS, CDR2 YYNGEE. Trimming cost V 3 bases and J 5 bases, with 16 bases left between them. This chain connects TRBV9 to TRBJ2-3; tentative D call: TRBD2 (5 bases). This sequence originates from an adult with an advanced solid tumor such as melanoma, head and neck, liver or kidney cancer. Here the sequenced sample was CD4+ or CD8+ T cells sorted from blood, taken in a trial of the OX40 agonist ivuxolimab. CDR3 nucleotide sequence: TGTGCCAGCAGCGCCCGCCCGACGGGGTTAGATACGCAGTATTTT. It yields the protein CASSARPTGLDTQYF.